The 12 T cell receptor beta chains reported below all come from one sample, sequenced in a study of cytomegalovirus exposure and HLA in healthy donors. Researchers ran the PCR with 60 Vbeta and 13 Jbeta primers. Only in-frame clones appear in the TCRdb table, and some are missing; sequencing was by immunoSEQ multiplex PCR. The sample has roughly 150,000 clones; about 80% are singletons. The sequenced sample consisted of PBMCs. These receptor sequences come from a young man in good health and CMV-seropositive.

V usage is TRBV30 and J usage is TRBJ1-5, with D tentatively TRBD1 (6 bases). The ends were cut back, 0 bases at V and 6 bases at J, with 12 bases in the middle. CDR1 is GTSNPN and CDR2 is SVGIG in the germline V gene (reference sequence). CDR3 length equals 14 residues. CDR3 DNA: TGTGCCTGGAGTGTAGTGGGGGCGGGTCAGCCCCAGCATTTT. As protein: CAWSVVGAGQPQHF.

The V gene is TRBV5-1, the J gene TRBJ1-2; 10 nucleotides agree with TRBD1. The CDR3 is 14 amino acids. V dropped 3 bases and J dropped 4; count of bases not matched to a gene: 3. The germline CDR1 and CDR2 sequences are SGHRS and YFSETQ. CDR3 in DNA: TGCGCCAGCAGCTGGGGACAGGGGTCCTATGGCTACACCTTC. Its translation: CASSWGQGSYGYTF.

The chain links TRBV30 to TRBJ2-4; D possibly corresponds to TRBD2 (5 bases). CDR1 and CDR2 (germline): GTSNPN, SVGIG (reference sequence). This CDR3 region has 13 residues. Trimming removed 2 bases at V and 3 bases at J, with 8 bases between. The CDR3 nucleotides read TGTGCCTGGAGTCGAGGGAACAAAAACATTCAGTACTTC. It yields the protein CAWSRGNKNIQYF. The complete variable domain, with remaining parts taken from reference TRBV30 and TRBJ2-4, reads SQTIHQWPATLVQPVGSPLSLECTVEGTSNPNLYWYRQAAGRGLQLLFYSVGIGQISSEVPQNLSASRPQDRQFILSSKKLLLSDSGFYLCAWSRGNKNIQYFGAGTRLSVL.

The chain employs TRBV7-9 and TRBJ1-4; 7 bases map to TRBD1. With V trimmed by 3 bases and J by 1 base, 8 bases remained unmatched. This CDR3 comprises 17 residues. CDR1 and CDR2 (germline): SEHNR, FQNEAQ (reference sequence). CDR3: CASSFDRVRVTNEKLFF. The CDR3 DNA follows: TGTGCCAGCAGCTTCGACAGGGTCCGAGTAACTAATGAAAAACTGTTTTTT.

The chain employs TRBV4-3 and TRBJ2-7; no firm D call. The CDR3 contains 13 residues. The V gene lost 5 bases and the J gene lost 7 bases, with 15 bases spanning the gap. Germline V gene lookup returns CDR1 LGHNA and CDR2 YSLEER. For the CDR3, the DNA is TGCGCCAGCAGCTCCGGAGCGCTTATGGAGCAGTACTTC. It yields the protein CASSSGALMEQYF.

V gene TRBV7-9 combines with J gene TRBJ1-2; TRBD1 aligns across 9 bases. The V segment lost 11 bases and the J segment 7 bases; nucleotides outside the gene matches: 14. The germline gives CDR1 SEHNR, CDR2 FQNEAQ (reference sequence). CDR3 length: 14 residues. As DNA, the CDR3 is TGTGCCGGAGTGTCGGGACAGGGTGAAGGTGGCTACACCTTC. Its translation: CAGVSGQGEGGYTF.

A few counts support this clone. DNA for the CDR3: TGTGCCAGCAGAACCACTAGCGGGAGTGCCGGGGAGCTGTTTTTT. This encodes CASRTTSGSAGELFF. This rearrangement joins TRBV28 to TRBJ2-2; the match to TRBD2 covers 11 bases. Looked up from germline, CDR1 is MDHEN and CDR2 is SYDVKM. This CDR3 comprises 15 residues. V lost 6 bases, J lost 6 bases, and 6 bases stayed unmatched.

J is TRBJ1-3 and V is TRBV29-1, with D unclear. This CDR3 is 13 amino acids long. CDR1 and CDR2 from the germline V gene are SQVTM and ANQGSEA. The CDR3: CSTIGVPGNTIYF. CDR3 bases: TGCAGTACCATCGGGGTCCCTGGAAACACCATATATTTT.

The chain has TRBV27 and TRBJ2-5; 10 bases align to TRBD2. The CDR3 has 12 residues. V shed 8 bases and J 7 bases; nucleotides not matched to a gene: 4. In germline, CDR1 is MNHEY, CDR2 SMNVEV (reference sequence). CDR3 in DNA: TGTGCCAGCTGGACTAGCGGAACGACCCAGTACTTC. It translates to CASWTSGTTQYF.

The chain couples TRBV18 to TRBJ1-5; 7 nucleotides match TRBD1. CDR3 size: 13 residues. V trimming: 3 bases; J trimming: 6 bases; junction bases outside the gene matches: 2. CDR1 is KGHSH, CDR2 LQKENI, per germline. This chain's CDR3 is CASSPTGVQPQHF. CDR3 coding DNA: TGTGCCAGCTCACCTACAGGGGTTCAGCCCCAGCATTTT. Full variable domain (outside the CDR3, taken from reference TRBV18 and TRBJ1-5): NAGVMQNPRHLVRRRGQEARLRCSPMKGHSHVYWYRQLPEEGLKFMVYLQKENIIDESGMPKERFSAEFPKEGPSILRIQQVVRGDSAAYFCASSPTGVQPQHFGDGTRLSIL.

This CDR3 is CASTRSRGQETQYF. The CDR3 coding sequence is TGTGCCAGCACTCGAAGTCGGGGCCAAGAGACCCAGTACTTC. This chain links TRBV5-6 with TRBJ2-5; possible D gene TRBD2, 5 bases. V was cut by 6 bases and J by 1 base, with 13 bases left in between. The length of the CDR3 is 14 residues. Germline loops: CDR1 SGHDT, CDR2 YYEEEE.

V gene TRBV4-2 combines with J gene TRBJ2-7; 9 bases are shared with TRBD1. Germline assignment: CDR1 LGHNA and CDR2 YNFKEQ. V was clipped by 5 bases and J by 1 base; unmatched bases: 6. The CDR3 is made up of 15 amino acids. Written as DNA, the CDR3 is TGTGCCAGCAGCTACCGGGACAGGGAGTCCTACGAGCAGTACTTC. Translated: CASSYRDRESYEQYF.